This T cell receptor beta chain comes out of a study of response to subunit inactivated influenza vaccine. TCRdb called the RT-PCR reads again in MiXCR, with one record for every CDR3 protein. Found here are hundreds of thousands of distinct CDR3 sequences, 15% to 20% of them singletons; the top ten hold about a tenth. This clonotype was seen a few times. The CDR3 covers 15 residues. CDR1 LGHNA and CDR2 YNFKEQ come from the germline V gene. The J segment lost 2 bases and the V segment lost 0 bases, leaving 4 bases of the junction unmatched. The sequencing used PBMCs from blood, collected more than 4 days after vaccination. J is TRBJ2-7 and V is TRBV4-2; 7 bases line up with TRBD1. The TCR was taken from a man aged 50 to 60 who received an inactivated influenza vaccine. CDR3 nucleotide sequence: TGTGCCAGCAGCCAAGAACAGGGGACGACCTACGAGCAGTACTTC. Protein: CASSQEQGTTYEQYF.